This T cell receptor (beta chain) comes out of a study of beta chain features in type 1 diabetes. The CDR3 has 14 residues. CDR1 is SGHTA and CDR2 is FQGTGA in the germline V gene. The ends were cut back, 3 bases at V and 1 base at J, with 10 bases in the middle. This clone was recorded a few times. The investigators reverse transcribed all of the isolated RNA, so they sequenced expressed TCRB transcripts. A few million reads were obtained on average from naive, central memory and regulatory T cell samples. The data were produced by immunoSEQ multiplex PCR, yet TCRdb's version contains in-frame clones alone and is incomplete. The top ten clones hold approximately 0.099% of a sample with 620,000 or so clones, 15% to 18% of them seen once.

The sample taken for sequencing was naive CD4+ T cells from blood. The V gene is TRBV7-3, the J gene TRBJ2-7; the D gene is possibly TRBD1 (5 bases). The TCR sequence derives from a man in his late teens or twenties in good health. The CDR3 region is CASSFSGSSYEQYF. The CDR3 nucleotides read TGTGCCAGCAGCTTTTCAGGGTCATCCTACGAGCAGTACTTC.